The 8 T cell receptor beta chains listed next were all sequenced from one sample in a study of T-cell reconstitution after alpha-beta-depleted transplantation in children. The library targeted TCRbeta and was prepared with unique molecular identifiers. TCRdb re-called the PCR reads through MiXCR, storing one row per CDR3 protein. The data hold some 590,000 distinct CDR3 sequences, with about 11% observed a single time. Sequenced here: PBMCs from the stem cell graft donor, sampled from the stem cell graft. These receptor sequences come from a human donor who donated a stem cell graft to a child with acute myeloid leukemia.

The chain recombines TRBV20-1 with TRBJ2-7, with a possible D match to TRBD1 (6 bases). V gave up 3 bases and J gave up 3 bases, with 18 bases separating them. Germline V gene lookup returns CDR1 DFQATT and CDR2 SNEGSKA (reference sequence). This CDR3 comprises 15 residues. The CDR3 coding sequence is TGCAGTGCTAGGGTGCCGACAGGCGGAGGCTACGAGCAGTACTTC. This translates into CSARVPTGGGYEQYF.

This clonotype came up a few times. The chain recombines TRBV18 with TRBJ1-2; 8 bases agree with TRBD1. Losses at the gene ends were 8 bases for V and 0 bases for J; bases not matched to a gene: 5. CDR1 and CDR2 (germline): KGHSH, LQKENI. CDR3 length: 14 amino acids. CDR3 amino acids: CASTEDRANYGYTF. The CDR3 DNA reads as TGTGCCAGCACCGAGGACAGGGCTAACTATGGCTACACCTTC.

In its sample, this clonotype was seen many times. This chain uses TRBV5-1 with TRBJ1-4; 9 nucleotides match TRBD1. The CDR3 is 15 residues long. From germline, CDR1 is SGHRS and CDR2 YFSETQ. The V gene end was trimmed by 0 bases and the J gene end by 8 bases; junction bases not matched to a gene: 5. The CDR3 here is CASSLAGTGQEKLFF. The DNA for the CDR3 is TGCGCCAGCAGCTTGGCCGGGACAGGGCAGGAAAAACTGTTTTTT.

This clonotype was observed many times. The chain has TRBV20-1 and TRBJ1-5; D not resolved. Germline values: CDR1 DFQATT, CDR2 SNEGSKA (reference sequence). CDR3 length equals 14 residues. Trimming shortened V by 3 bases and J by 3 bases, and 12 bases separated the two germline ends. CDR3 sequence (DNA): TGCAGTGCTAGGGCTCACGGGGACAATCAGCCCCAGCATTTT. This encodes CSARAHGDNQPQHF.

A few counts support this clonotype. This chain uses TRBV20-1 with TRBJ2-3; possible D gene TRBD2, 6 bases. Germline V gives CDR1 DFQATT, CDR2 SNEGSKA (reference sequence). V was trimmed by 5 bases and J by 0 bases, leaving 15 bases between them. This CDR3 has 15 amino acids. The CDR3 nucleotides read TGCAGTGCTCAAGTCGGGAGCGCCAGCACAGATACGCAGTATTTT. Its protein is CSAQVGSASTDTQYF.

This clonotype has ten or more counts. V gene TRBV6-1 combines with J gene TRBJ2-1, with TRBD2 matching over 8 bases. CDR1 and CDR2 (germline): MNHNS, SASEGT. Unmatched junction bases numbered 7, after V lost 4 bases and J lost 5 bases. The CDR3 consists of 15 residues. CDR3 region: CASSGISGSDNEQFF. The CDR3 DNA reads TGTGCCAGCAGTGGGATCAGCGGGAGTGACAATGAGCAGTTCTTC.

This rearrangement joins TRBV7-9 to TRBJ1-1; D gene uncertain. This CDR3 contains 13 residues. Per germline, CDR1 SEHNR and CDR2 FQNEAQ (reference sequence). V gave up 4 bases and J gave up 0 bases, with 6 bases separating them. The CDR3 sequence: CASSYALNTEAFF. CDR3 DNA: TGTGCCAGCAGCTACGCCCTGAACACTGAAGCTTTCTTT.

Many counts were recorded for this clonotype. J is TRBJ2-7 and V is TRBV25-1; the match to TRBD1 covers 9 bases. This CDR3 region has 15 residues. Trimming at V came to 7 bases and at J to 3 bases, leaving 10 bases not matched to a gene. CDR1 and CDR2 from the germline V gene are MGHDK and SYGVNS. CDR3 sequence (DNA): TGTGCCAGCACCTCCCCCGGGACAGGGAACTACGAGCAGTACTTC. Translated, it gives CASTSPGTGNYEQYF.